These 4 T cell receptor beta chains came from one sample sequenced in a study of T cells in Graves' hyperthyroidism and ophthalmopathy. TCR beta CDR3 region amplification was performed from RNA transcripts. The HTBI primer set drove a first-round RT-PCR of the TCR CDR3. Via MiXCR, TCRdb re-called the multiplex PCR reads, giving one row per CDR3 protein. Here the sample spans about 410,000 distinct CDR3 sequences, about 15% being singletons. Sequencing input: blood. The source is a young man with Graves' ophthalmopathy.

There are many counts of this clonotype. This chain's CDR3 is CASSQQGLGTEAFF. The CDR3 bases are TGTGCCAGCTCACAACAGGGATTGGGCACTGAAGCTTTCTTT. The chain links TRBV18 to TRBJ1-1, with D tentatively TRBD1 (6 bases). V was trimmed by 4 bases and J by 4 bases, leaving 13 bases between them. This CDR3 is 14 amino acids long. CDR1 and CDR2 (germline): KGHSH, LQKENI.

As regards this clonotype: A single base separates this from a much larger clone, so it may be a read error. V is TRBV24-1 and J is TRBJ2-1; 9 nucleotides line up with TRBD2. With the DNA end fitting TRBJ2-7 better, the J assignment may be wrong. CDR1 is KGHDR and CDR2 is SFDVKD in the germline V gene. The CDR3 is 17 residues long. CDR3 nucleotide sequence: TGTGCCACCAGTCTGGCGGGAGGGCCAGTTACCTACAATGAGCAGTACTTC. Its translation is CATSLAGGPVTYNEQYF.

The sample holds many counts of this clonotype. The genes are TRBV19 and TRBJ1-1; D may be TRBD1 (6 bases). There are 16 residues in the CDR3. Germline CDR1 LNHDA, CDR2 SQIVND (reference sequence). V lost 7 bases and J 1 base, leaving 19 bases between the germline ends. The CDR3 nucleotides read TGTGCCAGTAACCTATACGGGACACGGGGGAACACTGAAGCTTTCTTT. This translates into CASNLYGTRGNTEAFF.

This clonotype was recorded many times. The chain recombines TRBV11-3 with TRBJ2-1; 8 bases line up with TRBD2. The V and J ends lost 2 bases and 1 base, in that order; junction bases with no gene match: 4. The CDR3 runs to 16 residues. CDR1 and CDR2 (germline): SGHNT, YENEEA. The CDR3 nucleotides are TGTGCCAGCAGCTTACGACGGGAGGGATCCTACAATGAGCAGTTCTTC. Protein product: CASSLRREGSYNEQFF.